A single T cell receptor (beta chain) is shown here with its context. The data were produced by immunoSEQ multiplex PCR, yet TCRdb's version contains in-frame clones alone and is incomplete. The table records about 250,000 clones, about 89% of them present only once. The CDR3 extends over 17 amino acids. Germline CDR1 is LNHDA and CDR2 is SQIVND (reference sequence). The V and J ends lost 3 bases and 8 bases, in that order; junction bases with no gene match: 9. The sample comes from a study of blood T cell repertoires in COVID-19. Looking at the study overall: Sample material is recorded as cDNA or gDNA derived from T cells, B-cell-depleted T cells, or PBMCs.

The TCR sequence derives from a woman in her sixties who had recovered from COVID-19. Sequences were obtained from peripheral blood. This sequence joins TRBV19 and TRBJ1-6; TRBD1 matches 11 bases. Here the CDR3 reads CASSMFSPGQGDSPLHF. In DNA, the CDR3 is TGTGCCAGTAGTATGTTCTCCCCGGGACAGGGGGATTCACCCCTCCACTTT.